This TCR beta chain was captured by sequencing in a study of T cells after yellow fever vaccination. Via MiXCR, TCRdb re-called the 5' RACE reads, giving one row per CDR3 protein. The table shows approximately 610,000 distinct CDR3 sequences, with around a sixth occurring only once. CDR3 length: 16 residues. With 3 bases clipped from V and 0 bases from J, the junction kept 7 bases outside the gene matches. A word on this clonotype: The antigen is unknown.

Regarding the study as a whole: Boosting was followed by the reappearance of most primary-vaccination clones (approximately 97% CD4, about 90% CD8).

The chain is built from TRBV12-3 or TRBV12-4 and TRBJ1-2, with 7 bases matching TRBD1. The receptor was derived from a man younger than 30 who received the YFV17D yellow fever vaccine. This specimen was PBMCs, taken less than 6 days after the first yellow fever vaccination. CDR3 coding DNA: TGTGCCAGCAGTTTCTACAGGGGCCCTTCTAACTATGGCTACACCTTC. Its protein is CASSFYRGPSNYGYTF.